This entry is about one T cell receptor (beta chain). The antigen remains unidentified. This sample was taken from a study of cytomegalovirus exposure and HLA in healthy donors. The overall study: From HLA-typed donors, an early data release held around 85 million unique TCRs. Study-level findings and limits: Associated with HLA alleles at 0.05 false discovery rate in a later analysis were about 17,000 TCR beta sequences. A previous analysis found most TCR beta V segments productive roughly 87% or roughly 30% of the time.

The PCR used 60 Vbeta and 13 Jbeta primers. The data were produced by immunoSEQ multiplex PCR, yet TCRdb's version contains in-frame clones alone and is incomplete. The data contain approximately 200,000 clones, almost 85% of them singletons. Healthy bone marrow donors made up the donors. From germline, CDR1 is ENHRY and CDR2 SYGVKD. Trimming shortened V by 3 bases and J by 2 bases, and 9 bases separated the two germline ends. This CDR3 spans 14 amino acids. The chain is built from TRBV10-3 and TRBJ2-3, with a weak D call TRBD1 (6 bases). What was sequenced was PBMCs. The sequence was collected from a boy between 10 and 17 years old in good health and CMV-seronegative. CDR3 DNA sequence: TGTGCCATCAGTGAAGGGGGAAACACAGATACGCAGTATTTT. Its translation is CAISEGGNTDTQYF.